Listed below are T cell receptor beta chains from one sample, sequenced in a study of blood T cell repertoires in COVID-19. The table came from immunoSEQ multiplex PCR; TCRdb's copy has only in-frame clones and leaves some out. Here the sample spans about 240,000 clones, around 87% being singletons. Sequencing was carried out using peripheral blood. All receptors derive from a woman in her 70s with active or convalescent COVID-19. The CDR3 runs from the conserved cysteine through the conserved F or W. The D gene is left open where the match is weak. Not all rows give a size; the values are once, few, many and, for expanded clones, a class.

length	V	J	D	size	DNA	CDR3
15	TRBV23-1	TRBJ2-7	TRBD1	-	TGCGCCAGCATCTTACCGGGACAGGTCTCCTACGAGCAGTACTTC	CASILPGQVSYEQYF
15	TRBV6-2/TRBV6-3	TRBJ1-1	TRBD1	-	TGTGCCAGCAGTTCCGTTCACAGGGGGTTCACTGAAGCTTTCTTT	CASSSVHRGFTEAFF
15	TRBV4-3	TRBJ2-2	-	-	TGCGCCAGCAGCCAAGAGGGCGGGGACGCCGGGGAGCTGTTTTTT	CASSQEGGDAGELFF
11	TRBV5-1	TRBJ2-5	-	once	TGCGCCAGCAGCTTGCAGGAGACCCAGTACTTC	CASSLQETQYF
15	TRBV7-9	TRBJ2-1	-	-	TGTGCCAGCAGCGCCGTCGGAGGGGCTCTAATCGAGCAGTTCTTC	CASSAVGGALIEQFF
15	TRBV11-3	TRBJ1-6	-	-	TGTGCCAGCAGCTTAGACAGGGGCCTCAATTCACCCCTCCACTTT	CASSLDRGLNSPLHF
13	TRBV19	TRBJ1-1	-	-	TGTGCCTCCCTACCCAGGGGTCGCACTGAAGCTTTCTTT	CASLPRGRTEAFF
13	TRBV29-1	TRBJ1-1	-	-	TGCAGCGTGGACGACAGAAGAAAGGCCGAAGCTTTCTTT	CSVDDRRKAEAFF
13	TRBV6-5	TRBJ1-2	-	-	TGTGCCAGCAGGCCTGACACCACCTATGGCTACACCTTC	CASRPDTTYGYTF
13	TRBV20-1	TRBJ1-1	-	-	TGCAGTGCTAGTGGCGGGGTGAACACTGAAGCTTTCTTT	CSASGGVNTEAFF
13	TRBV5-6	TRBJ1-6	-	-	TGTGCCAGCAGCCGCGACAGGTTGTTTTCCCTCCACTTT	CASSRDRLFSLHF
15	TRBV10-2	TRBJ1-5	TRBD1	-	TGCGCCAGCAGGACAGGGGGTTCGGGCAATCAGCCCCAGCATTTT	CASRTGGSGNQPQHF
16	TRBV24-1	TRBJ2-3	-	-	TGTGCCACCAGTGAGCCCCGGGGACTTAGCACAGATACGCAGTATTTT	CATSEPRGLSTDTQYF
13	TRBV12-3/TRBV12-4	TRBJ2-7	-	-	TGTGCCAGCAGTTACGCAGTCTCCTACGAGCAGTACTTC	CASSYAVSYEQYF